This section outlines one T cell receptor (beta chain) sequence together with its context. As yet, its antigen is unknown. Profiled with immunoSEQ multiplex PCR; TCRdb holds only in-frame clones, not every one. The table lists just over 40,000 clones, 88% of them singletons. Unmatched junction bases numbered 6, after V lost 6 bases and J lost 3 bases. Germline V gene data show CDR1 as MDHEN and CDR2 as SYDVKM. CDR3 length: 15 residues. This entry comes from a study of T cells in narcolepsy. Across the whole study: Patients with NT1 or NT2 and healthy control donors were enrolled. Broader study findings: Blood of same and different patients, but not healthy controls, reportedly held recurring autoreactive clonotypes. HCRT-specific and TRIB2-specific autoreactive clonotypes appeared among same-patient CSF and blood CD4+ clonotypes. In some patient and control memory CD4+ samples, autoreactive clones were absent.

Material for sequencing was CD45RA- memory CD4+ T cells from PBMCs. The V gene is TRBV28, the J gene TRBJ1-1; TRBD1 matches at 11 bases. The sequence came from a human donor with narcolepsy. CDR3 loop: CASRGTGGADTEAFF. In DNA form, the CDR3 reads TGTGCCAGCAGAGGGACAGGGGGAGCGGACACTGAAGCTTTCTTT.